This paragraph covers one T cell receptor beta chain sequence. Its antigen is undetermined. One end of the junction varies from germline; a read error may be responsible. The length of the CDR3 is 22 residues. Germline CDR1 reads SSHAT; CDR2 reads FNYEAQ (reference sequence). These data come from a study of cytomegalovirus exposure and HLA in healthy donors. Study-wide points: Most of the CMV-associated TCR beta chains (in a later analysis) appeared to be HLA-restricted.

The PCR was carried out with 60 Vbeta primers and 13 Jbeta primers. The assay was immunoSEQ multiplex PCR, and TCRdb's table has in-frame clones only and misses some. The sample consists of some 250,000 clones, roughly 82% of them appearing once. V usage is TRBV7-7 and J usage is TRBJ2-3; 10 bases are a match to TRBD2. This receptor was identified in a woman aged 35 to 49 in good health and CMV-seropositive. Specimen: PBMCs. DNA for the CDR3: TGTGCTAGCAGCTTAGCGAAAGTCCGGCTAGCGGGAGTTCACCGCTCCACAGATACGCAGTATTTT. Translated: CASSLAKVRLAGVHRSTDTQYF.